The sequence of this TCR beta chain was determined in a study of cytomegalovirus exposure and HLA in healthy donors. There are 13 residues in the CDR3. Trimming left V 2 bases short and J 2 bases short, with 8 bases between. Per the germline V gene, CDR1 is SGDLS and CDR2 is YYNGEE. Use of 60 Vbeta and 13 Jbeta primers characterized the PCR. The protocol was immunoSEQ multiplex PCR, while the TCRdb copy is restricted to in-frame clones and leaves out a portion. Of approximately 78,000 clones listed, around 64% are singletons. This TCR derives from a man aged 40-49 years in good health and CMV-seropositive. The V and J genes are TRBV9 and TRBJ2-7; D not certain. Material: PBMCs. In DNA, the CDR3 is TGTGCCAGCAGCGTCGGCCTAGCCTACGAGCAGTACTTC. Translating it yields CASSVGLAYEQYF.